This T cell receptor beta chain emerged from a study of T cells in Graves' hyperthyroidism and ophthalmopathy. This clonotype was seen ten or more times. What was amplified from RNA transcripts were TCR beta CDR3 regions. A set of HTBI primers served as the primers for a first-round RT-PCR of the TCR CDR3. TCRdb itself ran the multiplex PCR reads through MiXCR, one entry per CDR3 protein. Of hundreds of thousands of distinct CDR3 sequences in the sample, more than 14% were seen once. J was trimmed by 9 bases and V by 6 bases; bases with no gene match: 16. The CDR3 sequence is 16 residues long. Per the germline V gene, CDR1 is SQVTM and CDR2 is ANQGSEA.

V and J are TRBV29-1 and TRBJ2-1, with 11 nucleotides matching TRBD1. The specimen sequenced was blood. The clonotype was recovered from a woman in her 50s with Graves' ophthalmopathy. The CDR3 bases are TGCAGCGTGGAACCGGGACAGGGGGTCCGGAGGGGTGAGCAGTTCTTC. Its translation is CSVEPGQGVRRGEQFF.